This TCR beta chain emerged from a study of blood T cells in healthy people across ages. The overall study: Per every two T cells, about one barcoded beta molecule was captured by template switching. Study-wide results and limits: Roughly linear declines in TCR beta diversity per million T cells occurred with age.

Researchers report isolating at least 6.5 million PBMCs per sample. Combining a sample-barcoded 5' primer with a J-beta primer mix, a second PCR ran for 7 to 11 cycles. Each TCR beta cDNA got a 12-nucleotide random molecular identifier. TCRdb re-called the 5' RACE reads through MiXCR, storing one row per CDR3 protein. The sample lists over a million distinct CDR3 sequences; approximately 59% were seen once. CDR1 MGHRA and CDR2 YSYEKL come from the germline V gene. Trimming left V 3 bases short and J 0 bases short, with 17 bases between. The CDR3 sequence is 18 residues long. This clonotype was seen a handful of times. Its antigen remains unidentified.

The clonotype comes from a man aged 18 to 30 in good health. J is TRBJ2-2 and V is TRBV4-1, with no clear D. The sequenced sample consisted of blood. For the CDR3, the DNA is TGCGCCAGCAGCCAGGAGATAGACATACGACCGAACACCGGGGAGCTGTTTTTT. Translating it yields CASSQEIDIRPNTGELFF.